The T cell receptor (beta chain) described here comes from a study of CD8 T cells in ankylosing spondylitis (dated by TCRdb to between 2016 and 2019). Notes on the research overall: T cell receptor beta repertoires were profiled in healthy donors and ankylosing spondylitis patients so that disease-linked TCR variants could be found. Samples of peripheral blood were taken, and for ankylosing spondylitis patients, synovial fluid was collected as well. The full study cohort comprised 25 or so ankylosing spondylitis patients and 85 to 120 healthy donors.

This clonotype was picked up many times. Its antigen is currently not known. No base-level quality is on record; no much larger clone is a single base apart. Sequencing relied on an Illumina HiSeq 2500. TCR beta libraries were prepared by quantitative 5'-RACE with molecular barcodes. Per the original workflow: A new computational method, built on a probabilistic model of VDJ rearrangement, was used to identify disease-linked TCR variants. Using fastp trimming at Q25 and MiXCR clonotype assembly, TCRdb reanalyzed the public sequencing data and kept in-frame beta chains. Entries that share a CDR3 protein sequence are merged under the most common genes and DNA. The V and J calls reflect TCRdb's pipeline rather than the authors' work. In all, the sample holds about 460,000 distinct CDR3 sequences, and 5.3% of those were seen once. The ten largest clones capture around 3.5% of the sample. From the cysteine through the phenylalanine, the CDR3 covers 15 amino acids. Only the CDR3 portion is preserved as DNA: 45 bases, with reading frame beginning at the first base. In the germline V gene, CDR1 corresponds to ENHRY and CDR2 to SYGVKD. V is reduced by 8 bases and J by 6 bases, leaving a spacing of 23 bases between them.

What the authors observed across the whole study: The disease-linked clones were reported as significantly enriched in matched synovial fluid samples from ankylosing spondylitis patients. A CD8+ phenotype was shown by the disease-linked clones, which were found at relatively low frequencies in peripheral blood. A TCR beta motif made up of several highly homologous amino acid variants appeared to be characteristic of blood from ankylosing spondylitis patients. Some TCR beta motif variants had previously been reported in synovial fluid and blood of reactive arthritis patients, which suggested common disease-initiation mechanisms.

This receptor was obtained from a male donor with ankylosing spondylitis. The sample consisted of blood, either unsorted or a sorted T cell fraction (not recorded which). The rearrangement combines TRBV10-3 with TRBJ2-7; the D region is possibly TRBD1 or TRBD2, each matching across 5 bases. In nucleotides, the sequence is TGTGCCATCGCCATGAGGGGCTCCGGAGGTTTCGAGCAGTACTTC. Its amino acids are CAIAMRGSGGFEQYF.